This is a list of T cell receptor beta chains from one sample in a study of T cell responses to AZD1222 COVID-19 vaccine. The protocol was immunoSEQ multiplex PCR, while the TCRdb copy is restricted to in-frame clones and leaves out a portion. The sample contains about 95,000 clones, about 89% of which appear only once. This sample comprised peripheral blood, obtained on day 0 of AZD1222 vaccination. Receptors originate from an adult in good health. Each CDR3 is given with its conserved first and last residue. The D gene is left open where the match is weak. Not every row has a clone size; where given, it reads once, few, many or a size class.

TRBJ1-1 | TRBV11-3 | NA | NA | TGTGCCAGCAGCTTAGGAAATGGGGGTGCCCCTGAAGCTTTCTTT | CASSLGNGGAPEAFF
TRBJ2-6 | TRBV18 | once | NA | TGTGCCAGCTCACCTATACAGGGATCTGGGGCCAACGTCCTGACTTTC | CASSPIQGSGANVLTF
TRBJ1-2 | TRBV18 | NA | TRBD1 | TGTGCCAGCTCACAAGGACAGGTTTGGTATGGCTACACCTTC | CASSQGQVWYGYTF
TRBJ2-3 | TRBV24-1 | NA | NA | TGTGCCACCAGTGGCTCTAGGTATGGCACAGATACGCAGTATTTT | CATSGSRYGTDTQYF
TRBJ2-7 | TRBV6-2/TRBV6-3 | NA | TRBD2 | TGTGCCAGCAGTTACGGTCGCGGGGGGGCCCGAGAAGAGCAGTACTTC | CASSYGRGGAREEQYF
TRBJ1-1 | TRBV7-6 | NA | NA | TGTGCCAGCAGCCTGGAGGGATTGAACACTGAAGCTTTCTTT | CASSLEGLNTEAFF
TRBJ2-1 | TRBV4-3 | NA | NA | TGCGCCAGCAGCCAAGTTGGGCAGGGAGTTTACAATGAGCAGTTCTTC | CASSQVGQGVYNEQFF
TRBJ1-5 | TRBV27 | few | NA | TGTGCCAGCCGAGATTTTGGGGGCATCAGCAATCAGCCCCAGCATTTT | CASRDFGGISNQPQHF
TRBJ1-2 | TRBV28 | NA | NA | TGTGCCAGCAGTTTAGCCGGCCAATACTACACCTTC | CASSLAGQYYTF
TRBJ1-1 | TRBV28 | NA | NA | TGTGCCAGCAGTCCTGTCGGATCGGGGAACACTGAAGCTTTCTTT | CASSPVGSGNTEAFF
TRBJ1-2 | TRBV19 | NA | NA | TGTGCCAGTACCTTTAAGGGCCTCGGCTACACCTTC | CASTFKGLGYTF
TRBJ2-5 | TRBV7-9 | NA | TRBD2 | TGTGCCAGCAGCCCCGCAGGGACTAGCGTCGAGACCCAGTACTTC | CASSPAGTSVETQYF
TRBJ1-1 | TRBV15 | NA | NA | TGTGCCACCAGCACCCCAAGGACAGCTGTAGGCACTGAAGCTTTCTTT | CATSTPRTAVGTEAFF
TRBJ1-5 | TRBV4-2 | NA | NA | TGTGCCAGCAGCCACCGAAGGGGCAGCAATCAGCCCCAGCATTTT | CASSHRRGSNQPQHF
TRBJ1-1 | TRBV3-1/TRBV3-2 | medium-sized | NA | TGTGCCAGCAGCCAAGCACAGAACACTGAAGCTTTCTTT | CASSQAQNTEAFF
TRBJ1-6 | TRBV4-1 | NA | NA | TGCGCCAGCAGCCAAGAAGAGAAAAGGAGGACCTATAATTCACCCCTCCACTTT | CASSQEEKRRTYNSPLHF
TRBJ1-2 | TRBV5-1 | NA | NA | TGCGCCAGCAGCGTTCAGGAAGGCTCCTATGGCTACACCTTC | CASSVQEGSYGYTF
TRBJ1-2 | TRBV7-3 | NA | TRBD1 | TGTGCCAGCAGCTTATACCCAGGGGGTGGCTATGGCTACACCTTC | CASSLYPGGGYGYTF
TRBJ2-1 | TRBV5-1 | NA | TRBD1 | TGCGCCAGCAGCTTGAGGACAGGGGGCTACAATGAGCAGTTCTTC | CASSLRTGGYNEQFF
TRBJ1-6 | TRBV24-1 | NA | TRBD1 | TGTGCCACCAGTGATAGGGGACAGGGTAATTCACCCCTCCACTTT | CATSDRGQGNSPLHF
TRBJ2-7 | TRBV9 | NA | TRBD2 | TGTGCCAGCAGCGTACAGACTAGCTCATCCGAGCAGTACTTC | CASSVQTSSSEQYF
TRBJ2-3 | TRBV19 | NA | NA | TGTGCCACCACCGTAGGCGTATCGGGGGATACGCAGTATTTT | CATTVGVSGDTQYF
TRBJ2-1 | TRBV19 | NA | TRBD2 | TGTGCCAGTACCACCCTCCTCGCGGGGGGGCCGGGTGAGCAGTTCTTC | CASTTLLAGGPGEQFF
TRBJ2-1 | TRBV18 | NA | NA | TGTGCCAGCTCACCATGGAGGGCGCCCCTTAGCAATGAGCAGTTCTTC | CASSPWRAPLSNEQFF
TRBJ1-5 | TRBV6-1 | NA | TRBD1 | TGTGCCAGCAGTGAAGCGCGGACAGGGTCCCAGCCCCAGCATTTT | CASSEARTGSQPQHF
TRBJ1-2 | TRBV4-3 | NA | NA | TGCGCCAGCAGCCAAGTTTCGGCTACGGGCTATGGCTACACCTTC | CASSQVSATGYGYTF
TRBJ2-3 | TRBV11-2 | NA | NA | TGTGCCAGCAGCTCCGATTCTGGGGGAGGTACGCAGTATTTT | CASSSDSGGGTQYF
TRBJ2-5 | TRBV2 | NA | NA | TGTGCCAGCAGTGTCCAAGAGACCCAGTACTTC | CASSVQETQYF
TRBJ1-2 | TRBV4-1 | NA | NA | TGCGCCAGCAGCCAAGGGTGGAGTGGCTACACCTTC | CASSQGWSGYTF
TRBJ1-3 | TRBV7-2 | NA | NA | TGTGCCAGCAGCTTAACGGGAGACACCATATATTTT | CASSLTGDTIYF
TRBJ2-3 | TRBV7-3 | NA | NA | TGTGCCAGTGGTAGGAGAGAGGGAGATACGCAGTATTTT | CASGRREGDTQYF
TRBJ1-4 | TRBV2 | NA | NA | TGTGCCAGCAGGGCAGCAGTCGGTGAAAAACTGTTTTTT | CASRAAVGEKLFF
TRBJ1-2 | TRBV19 | NA | NA | TGTGCCAGTAACCCCGGTCAGAGGGGCTACACCTTC | CASNPGQRGYTF
TRBJ1-2 | TRBV7-8 | NA | NA | TGTGCCAGCAGCTTAGGCCGAGGGAGAGATGGCTACACCTTC | CASSLGRGRDGYTF
TRBJ1-3 | TRBV6-5 | NA | NA | TGTGCCACCCGGCCCTCATTCTCTGGAAACACCATATATTTT | CATRPSFSGNTIYF
TRBJ1-2 | TRBV28 | NA | TRBD1 | TGTGCCAGCAGTTTAGGGGGGACAGGGAAGGAAGATGGCTACACCTTC | CASSLGGTGKEDGYTF
TRBJ2-7 | TRBV6-5 | NA | NA | TGTGCCAGCAGGACCGGGATATCCTACGAGCAGTACTTC | CASRTGISYEQYF
TRBJ1-2 | TRBV7-8 | NA | TRBD1 | TGTGCCAGCAGCACAGGGGGCGGCTACACCTTC | CASSTGGGYTF
TRBJ2-1 | TRBV2 | once | TRBD2 | TGTGCCAGCACCGGGGGGGCCGTATACAATGAGCAGTTCTTC | CASTGGAVYNEQFF
TRBJ2-7 | TRBV4-1 | NA | TRBD2 | TGCGCCAGCAGCCAAGAGAGCGGGGGGGCCTACGAGCAGTACTTC | CASSQESGGAYEQYF
TRBJ1-6 | TRBV7-2 | NA | TRBD1 | TGTGCCACCCTAGAGGGGGCTTTCAATTCACCCCTCCACTTT | CATLEGAFNSPLHF
TRBJ1-2 | TRBV6-5 | NA | NA | TGTGCCAGCAGTCCCGGCCGGGGCGTTCGGAATGGCTACACCTTC | CASSPGRGVRNGYTF
TRBJ1-1 | TRBV28 | NA | NA | TGTGCCAGCCCCGTCCCGAACACTGAAGCTTTCTTT | CASPVPNTEAFF
TRBJ1-6 | TRBV19 | NA | NA | TGTGCCAGTAGTCATCGACTTCTGAGCTCCTATAATTCACCCCTCCACTTT | CASSHRLLSSYNSPLHF
TRBJ1-1 | TRBV12-3/TRBV12-4 | NA | NA | TGTGCCAGCAGTTTAACAGAATCTGAAGCTTTCTTT | CASSLTESEAFF
TRBJ1-2 | TRBV7-2 | NA | TRBD1 | TGTGCCAGCAGCCCCGACAGGGCTCATGGCTACACCTTC | CASSPDRAHGYTF
TRBJ2-2 | TRBV4-3 | NA | TRBD1 | TGCGCCAGCAGCCAAGATAGCGGGACAGGGGGCAACACCGGGGAGCTGTTTTTT | CASSQDSGTGGNTGELFF